Below, 21 T cell receptor beta chains from the same sample are listed, as sequenced in a study of blood T cell repertoires in COVID-19 (dated by TCRdb to 2019 to 2021). Library preparation used the immunoSEQ multiplex PCR assay. Imported from immuneACCESS, the table was reduced by TCRdb to in-frame sequences with V and J called. These copies leave out some clones; in studies compared against another copy, an unresolved V gene accounts for under half, and the cause of the remainder is not known. For this sample the table gives around 280,000 clones, of which 86% were detected only once. The ten top clones hold approximately 2.2% of the sample. Sequencing input: peripheral blood. All receptors derive from a woman aged 30 to 39 who had recovered from COVID-19.

The chain carries TRBV14 and TRBJ2-3, with D unclear. The CDR3 is 15 residues long. Between the trimmed V and J ends, which lost 1 base and 3 bases, there was a span of 11 bases. CDR1 and CDR2 from the germline V gene are SGHDN and FVKESK. As DNA, the CDR3 is TGTGCCAGCAGCCAAGTCCTAACGACAACAGATACGCAGTATTTT. Encoded protein: CASSQVLTTTDTQYF.

The chain couples TRBV25-1 to TRBJ2-7; 9 bases map to TRBD2. This CDR3 contains 14 residues. V was clipped by 2 bases and J by 2 bases; unmatched bases: 1. Per the germline V gene, CDR1 is MGHDK and CDR2 is SYGVNS. The CDR3 DNA is TGTGCCAGCAGTGAAGGCGGGGGGGCCTACGAGCAGTACTTC. Translated: CASSEGGGAYEQYF.

The genes are TRBV5-4 and TRBJ2-7; D may be TRBD1 (6 bases). Trimming took off 3 bases at V and 7 bases at J, with 14 bases between the two ends. Looked up from germline, CDR1 is SGHNT and CDR2 is YYREEE (reference sequence). This CDR3 has 13 amino acids. CDR3 coding DNA: TGTGCCAGCAGCTCGGTGGGGGCCAGGGAGCAGTACTTC. Translating gives CASSSVGAREQYF.

The rearrangement uses TRBV6-5 and TRBJ2-1, with 13 bases lining up with TRBD2. The CDR3 loop spans 14 amino acids. V lost 6 bases and J lost 8; bases outside the gene matches: 4. The germline V gene has CDR1 MNHEY and CDR2 SVGAGI. The CDR3 coding sequence is TGTGCCAGCAGCCGGACTAGCGGGAGACATGAGCAGTTCTTC. Encoded protein: CASSRTSGRHEQFF.

The chain has TRBV5-1 and TRBJ2-3; a possible D gene is TRBD1 (6 bases). Trimming removed 1 base at V and 6 bases at J, with 12 bases between. Looked up from germline, CDR1 is SGHRS and CDR2 is YFSETQ. The CDR3 consists of 14 residues. The CDR3: CASSLMGAPDTQYF. The CDR3 bases are TGCGCCAGCAGCTTGATGGGGGCGCCCGATACGCAGTATTTT.

V and J are TRBV19 and TRBJ1-1, with 8 bases matching TRBD1. Trimming cost V 0 bases and J 7 bases; bases outside gene matches: 7. This CDR3 has 15 residues. The germline V gene has CDR1 LNHDA and CDR2 SQIVND (reference sequence). As DNA, the CDR3 is TGTGCCAGTAGTATAGATTTGGACAGGGTGAATGAAGCTTTCTTT. Translated: CASSIDLDRVNEAFF. The full variable domain, completed using reference TRBV19 and TRBJ1-1, is DGGITQSPKYLFRKEGQNVTLSCEQNLNHDAMYWYRQDPGQGLRLIYYSQIVNDFQKGDIAEGYSVSREKKESFPLTVTSAQKNPTAFYLCASSIDLDRVNEAFFGQGTRLTVV.

The chain uses TRBV5-6 and TRBJ2-5; D remains ambiguous. Trimming left V 2 bases short and J 5 bases short, with 4 bases between. This CDR3 region has 11 residues. Germline lookup yields CDR1 SGHDT and CDR2 YYEEEE. CDR3 sequence reads: CASSFEETQYF. CDR3 nucleotides: TGTGCCAGCAGCTTTGAGGAGACCCAGTACTTC.

The CDR3 sequence is CASSVDREGTQYF. The CDR3 DNA follows: TGTGCCAGCAGCGTGGACAGGGAGGGTACGCAGTATTTT. The V gene is TRBV5-4, the J gene TRBJ2-3; a possible D gene is TRBD1 (8 bases). V lost 4 bases and J 8 bases, leaving 14 bases between the germline ends. The germline CDR1 and CDR2 sequences are SGHNT and YYREEE (reference sequence). CDR3 length equals 13 residues.

The J gene is TRBJ1-6, the V gene TRBV19; a weak D match, TRBD1 (6 bases). Trimming pared 6 bases from V and 5 bases from J, leaving 11 bases between. CDR1 and CDR2 from the germline V gene are LNHDA and SQIVND (reference sequence). The CDR3 spans 14 residues. The CDR3 reads CASSLRGNNSPLHF. The CDR3 DNA reads as TGTGCCAGTAGCCTCAGGGGTAATAATTCACCCCTCCACTTT.

The CDR3 DNA sequence: TGTGCCAGCAGCTTATACGGGGGGCACAATGAGCAGTTCTTC. Translated: CASSLYGGHNEQFF. The J gene is TRBJ2-1, the V gene TRBV7-3; TRBD2 might be the D (7 bases). With 2 bases removed from V and 5 bases from J, the gap between germline ends came to 10 bases. CDR1 and CDR2 from the germline V gene are SGHTA and FQGTGA. The CDR3 sequence is 14 residues long.

The chain couples TRBV28 to TRBJ1-6; tentatively, D is TRBD1 (5 bases). The ends were cut back, 10 bases at V and 10 bases at J, with 11 bases in the middle. CDR3 length equals 11 residues. Germline loops: CDR1 MDHEN, CDR2 SYDVKM. The DNA of the CDR3 is TGTGCCACCTCACAGGACTCACCCCTCCACTTT. Amino acids: CATSQDSPLHF.

This rearrangement joins TRBV4-1 to TRBJ1-4; D may be TRBD1 (5 bases). The CDR3 consists of 14 residues. Per germline, CDR1 MGHRA and CDR2 YSYEKL. Trimming stripped 3 bases from V and 5 bases from J, with 10 bases between. This chain's CDR3 is CASSQGGQNEKLFF. In DNA form, the CDR3 reads TGCGCCAGCAGCCAGGGGGGTCAAAATGAAAAACTGTTTTTT.

The chain uses TRBV6-4 and TRBJ2-3; 8 bases line up with TRBD2. After removal of 5 bases from V and 4 bases from J, the junction contained 5 bases not matched to a gene. This CDR3 spans 14 amino acids. CDR1 and CDR2 from the germline V gene are MRHNA and SNTAGT. The CDR3 region has the DNA TGTGCCAGCAGTATTAGCGGGGAATCAGATACGCAGTATTTT. Translating gives CASSISGESDTQYF.

The rearrangement joins TRBV11-2 to TRBJ1-6, with 7 bases lining up with TRBD1. The germline CDR1 and CDR2 sequences are SGHAT and FQNNGV. The CDR3 is made up of 15 amino acids. The V and J ends lost 2 bases and 10 bases, in that order; junction bases with no gene match: 8. In DNA, the CDR3 is TGTGCCAGCAGCTTATCCTTGACAGGGCTCTCACCCCTCCACTTT. Residues: CASSLSLTGLSPLHF.

The V call is TRBV4-1, the J call TRBJ1-2; the match to TRBD1 covers 9 bases. The CDR3 consists of 13 residues. The trim removed 4 bases at V and 6 bases at J, leaving 3 bases unmatched. Germline-derived CDR1 and CDR2 are MGHRA and YSYEKL. The DNA of the CDR3 is TGCGCCAGCAGCCTGGGACAGGGCAATGGCTACACCTTC. Translating gives CASSLGQGNGYTF.

The V and J genes are TRBV5-5 and TRBJ2-1, with 11 bases lining up with TRBD2. V trimming: 4 bases; J trimming: 12 bases; junction bases outside the gene matches: 6. The CDR3 contains 13 residues. Germline V gene lookup returns CDR1 SGHKS and CDR2 YYEKEE (reference sequence). The CDR3 is CASSTLLAGVQFF. The CDR3 DNA reads as TGTGCCAGCAGCACCCTACTAGCGGGGGTGCAGTTCTTC.

This chain connects TRBV6-6 to TRBJ1-1, with D perhaps TRBD1 (6 bases). Trimming stripped 0 bases from V and 3 bases from J, with 11 bases between. Per germline, CDR1 MNHNY and CDR2 SVGAGI (reference sequence). This CDR3 is built from 15 residues. In DNA form, the CDR3 reads TGTGCCAGCAGTTACTCGCCGACAGGCTACACTGAAGCTTTCTTT. Protein: CASSYSPTGYTEAFF.

The chain is built from TRBV19 and TRBJ2-2, with a possible D match to TRBD1 (5 bases). The V gene lost 7 bases and the J gene lost 6 bases, with 21 bases spanning the gap. The V gene's germline CDR1 is LNHDA and CDR2 SQIVND (reference sequence). The CDR3 covers 16 residues. DNA for the CDR3: TGTGCCAGTAAGGCTGGGTGGACACTTCCTCCCGGGGAGCTGTTTTTT. Protein product: CASKAGWTLPPGELFF.

This clone occurred once. In DNA, the CDR3 is TGCAGCGCTGGGGCCGATAGGATCTCCTACAATGAGCAGTTCTTC. Its protein product is CSAGADRISYNEQFF. The chain couples TRBV29-1 to TRBJ2-1; tentative D call: TRBD1 (5 bases). The CDR3 contains 15 residues. With 7 bases removed from V and 0 bases from J, the gap between germline ends came to 16 bases. The germline V gene encodes CDR1 SQVTM and CDR2 ANQGSEA.

This rearrangement joins TRBV7-9 to TRBJ2-7; D is unresolved. This CDR3 is built from 13 residues. Germline loops: CDR1 SEHNR, CDR2 FQNEAQ (reference sequence). The ends were cut back, 1 base at V and 2 bases at J, with 6 bases in the middle. The CDR3 loop reads CASSLEQPYEQYF. DNA for the CDR3: TGTGCCAGCAGCTTAGAACAGCCCTACGAGCAGTACTTC.

The rearrangement joins TRBV4-2 to TRBJ2-2, with 9 bases fitting TRBD2. V lost 0 bases and J lost 4; bases outside the gene matches: 9. The CDR3 spans 18 residues. Per the germline V gene, CDR1 is LGHNA and CDR2 is YNFKEQ. CDR3 nucleotides: TGTGCCAGCAGCCAAGAGGGATTAGCGGGAGCGGGCACCGGGGAGCTGTTTTTT. Amino acids: CASSQEGLAGAGTGELFF.